This TCR beta chain was captured in a study of blood T cell repertoires in COVID-19. Study context: Spain, Italy and the United States supplied samples that represented acute and convalescent COVID-19. T cells, B-cell-depleted T cells, or PBMCs provided the cDNA or gDNA that served as material.

Methods used by the authors: Estimation of nucleated cell counts was performed using reference gene primer amplification. The data were produced by immunoSEQ multiplex PCR, yet TCRdb's version contains in-frame clones alone and is incomplete. V, J and clone size are those of that table, while D and trimming were read from the DNA. This table holds 150,000 to 200,000 clones, 85% to 90% found once. This clone was detected only once. Losses at the gene ends were 3 bases for V and 0 bases for J; bases not matched to a gene: 14. The length of the CDR3 is 19 residues. Germline loops: CDR1 MNHEY, CDR2 SVGEGT.

The material sequenced was peripheral blood. This clonotype was obtained from a human donor in a cohort sampled during active COVID-19. This rearrangement joins TRBV6-2 or TRBV6-3 to TRBJ2-3; 8 bases line up with TRBD1. CDR3 nucleotides: TGTGCCAGCAGTTATTCTTTCGTCGCGAGGACAGGGAGCACAGATACGCAGTATTTT. Translated, it gives CASSYSFVARTGSTDTQYF.